The rows below give T cell receptor beta chains drawn from one sample of a study of human T cells and chemical hapten exposure. TCRdb re-derived calls from the RACE reads in MiXCR, one entry per CDR3 protein. This table has around 120,000 distinct CDR3 sequences, approximately 13% appearing once. Material: whole blood, obtained in connection with sensitization to the hapten diphenylcyclopropenone (DPC). Every receptor here comes from a woman aged 18-29 years with alopecia areata. Some clones in this sample may be carry-over from other donors' samples. The CDR3 runs from the conserved cysteine through the conserved F or W. Each record gives: V gene, D gene, clone size, J gene, CDR3 DNA, CDR3 protein. D genes are given only for firm matches. Only part of the rows carry a size: once, few, many, or a class if the clone is expanded.

V gene: TRBV10-2
D gene: TRBD1
clone size: NA
J gene: TRBJ2-5
CDR3 DNA: TGCGCCAGCAGTGAGTCGTTACAGGGGGAGCAAGAGACCCAGTACTTC
CDR3 protein: CASSESLQGEQETQYF

V gene: TRBV5-4
D gene: NA
clone size: few
J gene: TRBJ1-4
CDR3 DNA: TGTGCCAGCAGCGCCGGCCCAACTAATGAAAAACTGTTTTTT
CDR3 protein: CASSAGPTNEKLFF

V gene: TRBV4-1
D gene: TRBD1
clone size: few
J gene: TRBJ1-2
CDR3 DNA: TGCGCCAGCAGCCTCGACAGGGTCTCCCTAGGCTACACCTTC
CDR3 protein: CASSLDRVSLGYTF

V gene: TRBV20-1
D gene: TRBD1
clone size: NA
J gene: TRBJ2-7
CDR3 DNA: TGCAGTGCTAGGCAACAGGGGCGGTACGAGCAGTACTTC
CDR3 protein: CSARQQGRYEQYF

V gene: TRBV28
D gene: NA
clone size: many
J gene: TRBJ1-2
CDR3 DNA: TGTGCCAGCAGTTTCCGTAATTCGAATCGAGGTGGCTACACCTTC
CDR3 protein: CASSFRNSNRGGYTF

V gene: TRBV24-1
D gene: NA
clone size: NA
J gene: TRBJ2-1
CDR3 DNA: TGTGCCACCAGTGATAGACAGGGAGGGAGCTTGGTGGAGCAGTTCTTC
CDR3 protein: CATSDRQGGSLVEQFF

V gene: TRBV18
D gene: TRBD1
clone size: few
J gene: TRBJ1-2
CDR3 DNA: TGTGCCAGCTCACCGACAGGGACCTATGGCTACACCTTC
CDR3 protein: CASSPTGTYGYTF

V gene: TRBV28
D gene: NA
clone size: few
J gene: TRBJ2-7
CDR3 DNA: TGTGCCAGCAGTTTAGGGGATAAACTGTACGAGCAGTACTTC
CDR3 protein: CASSLGDKLYEQYF

V gene: TRBV20-1
D gene: NA
clone size: NA
J gene: TRBJ1-2
CDR3 DNA: TGCAGTGCGATGGGCGGACAGATCTATGGCTACACCTTC
CDR3 protein: CSAMGGQIYGYTF

V gene: TRBV15
D gene: NA
clone size: NA
J gene: TRBJ2-1
CDR3 DNA: TGTGCCACCAGCAGAGAGTCCCGGTATGAGCAGTTCTTC
CDR3 protein: CATSRESRYEQFF

V gene: TRBV12-3/TRBV12-4
D gene: TRBD2
clone size: many
J gene: TRBJ2-1
CDR3 DNA: TGTGCCAGCAGTGGAGCGGGGGGCTCCTACAATGAGCAGTTCTTC
CDR3 protein: CASSGAGGSYNEQFF

V gene: TRBV18
D gene: NA
clone size: NA
J gene: TRBJ2-7
CDR3 DNA: TGTGCCAGCTCGCCCGGGTCCTACAGCTCCTACGAGCAGTACTTC
CDR3 protein: CASSPGSYSSYEQYF

V gene: TRBV6-5
D gene: NA
clone size: NA
J gene: TRBJ2-7
CDR3 DNA: TGTGCCAGCAGTTACTCGACGGGCACGACCTACGAGCAGTACTTC
CDR3 protein: CASSYSTGTTYEQYF

V gene: TRBV29-1
D gene: NA
clone size: NA
J gene: TRBJ2-2
CDR3 DNA: TGCAGCGTTGAGGGTTTGGGACAATCAAGGACCGGGGAGCTGTTTTTT
CDR3 protein: CSVEGLGQSRTGELFF

V gene: TRBV9
D gene: TRBD1
clone size: few
J gene: TRBJ2-3
CDR3 DNA: TGTGCCAGCAGCGGGACAGGGGGCTCCGCAGATACGCAGTATTTT
CDR3 protein: CASSGTGGSADTQYF